These 24 T cell receptor beta chains originate from one sample sequenced in a study of shared clonotypes between healthy human individuals. Assay used: immunoSEQ multiplex PCR; TCRdb lists only in-frame clones, some missing. Among roughly 700,000 clones, about nine tenths were seen once, and the ten largest hold around a third. Sequences were obtained from memory CD8+ T cells from PBMCs. Subset of the sample: CD45RO+ cells pooled with CCR7-negative TemRA cells. All receptors come from a man in his late teens or twenties in good health. Some clones in this sample may be carry-over from other donors' samples.

The rearrangement links TRBV28 to TRBJ1-4, with D uncertain. Trimming took off 3 bases at V and 7 bases at J, with 15 bases between the two ends. The CDR3 length is 15 residues. Germline V gene sequence: CDR1 MDHEN, CDR2 SYDVKM. CDR3 protein: CASSFTSAGGEKLFF. DNA of the CDR3: TGTGCCAGCAGTTTTACAAGTGCCGGCGGTGAAAAACTGTTTTTT.

V gene TRBV27 combines with J gene TRBJ2-5, with a tentative D call TRBD2 (6 bases). Trimming took off 4 bases at V and 2 bases at J, with 11 bases between the two ends. In germline, CDR1 is MNHEY, CDR2 SMNVEV (reference sequence). The CDR3 totals 14 residues. CDR3 coding DNA: TGTGCCAGCAGTTCGGGACTTTATCAAGAGACCCAGTACTTC. This codes for CASSSGLYQETQYF.

The chain links TRBV25-1 to TRBJ2-1; a weak D match, TRBD2 (5 bases). V lost 5 bases and J 5 bases, leaving 16 bases between the germline ends. The CDR3 has 15 residues. In germline, CDR1 is MGHDK, CDR2 SYGVNS. In DNA, the CDR3 is TGTGCCAGCAGTCTTGGCGGGTATAACCACAATGAGCAGTTCTTC. As protein: CASSLGGYNHNEQFF.

The V and J genes are TRBV27 and TRBJ2-1; D unresolved. The V end lost 1 base, the J end lost 4 bases, and 5 bases lay between the germline ends. Germline lookup yields CDR1 MNHEY and CDR2 SMNVEV (reference sequence). The CDR3 has 13 amino acids. The chain's CDR3 is CASSLYGYNEQFF. The CDR3 nucleotides read TGTGCCAGCAGTTTATACGGGTACAATGAGCAGTTCTTC.

In its sample, this clone was seen once. The chain recombines TRBV5-6 with TRBJ1-1; D possibly corresponds to TRBD1 (5 bases). The CDR3 has 15 residues. V was pared by 2 bases and J by 1 base, with 12 bases between. Germline V CDR1 and CDR2: SGHDT, YYEEEE. Written as DNA, the CDR3 is TGTGCCAGCAGCTTCCGTCCGGGGACGAACACTGAAGCTTTCTTT. Protein product: CASSFRPGTNTEAFF.

The chain is built from TRBV2 and TRBJ2-4, with D possibly being TRBD1 (6 bases). Trimming took off 6 bases at V and 1 base at J, with 13 bases between the two ends. Germline lookup yields CDR1 SNHLY and CDR2 FYNNEI. The CDR3 spans 15 residues. CDR3 loop: CASRQGTGAKNIQYF. CDR3 in DNA: TGTGCCAGCAGGCAGGGGACGGGGGCCAAAAACATTCAGTACTTC.

V usage is TRBV27 and J usage is TRBJ2-2; D is uncertain. CDR1 is MNHEY, CDR2 SMNVEV, per germline (reference sequence). Trimming shortened V by 5 bases and J by 6 bases, and 13 bases separated the two germline ends. The CDR3 has 14 amino acids. This chain's CDR3 is CASSPPQVPGELFF. The CDR3 DNA is TGTGCCAGCAGTCCGCCGCAAGTACCCGGGGAGCTGTTTTTT.

This clone was seen a handful of times. This rearrangement joins TRBV30 to TRBJ1-5; TRBD1 might be the D (5 bases). V was clipped by 5 bases and J by 1 base, with 9 bases between them. CDR1 is GTSNPN, CDR2 SVGIG, per germline (reference sequence). The CDR3 covers 13 residues. CDR3 sequence (DNA): TGTGCCTGGGCGGCAGGGAGCAATCAGCCCCAGCATTTT. It encodes CAWAAGSNQPQHF.

This chain connects TRBV9 to TRBJ2-3; 8 nucleotides match TRBD2. This CDR3 is built from 15 residues. Germline V lookup: CDR1 SGDLS, CDR2 YYNGEE. V was clipped by 1 base and J by 3 bases; unmatched bases: 4. The CDR3 is CASSVRLASTDTQYF. The CDR3 DNA sequence: TGTGCCAGCAGCGTAAGACTAGCGAGTACAGATACGCAGTATTTT.

The chain links TRBV11-2 to TRBJ1-2, with D tentatively TRBD1 (6 bases). This CDR3 is 18 amino acids long. The germline V gene has CDR1 SGHAT and CDR2 FQNNGV. V gave up 1 base and J gave up 0 bases, with 18 bases separating them. The CDR3 loop reads CASSLGWGNRAANYGYTF. The CDR3 nucleotides are TGTGCCAGCAGCTTAGGATGGGGTAACAGGGCAGCTAACTATGGCTACACCTTC.

In this sample, this clone turned up once. The chain recombines TRBV7-6 with TRBJ2-2, with D unresolved. The V gene's germline CDR1 is SGHVS and CDR2 FNYEAQ. The CDR3 has 15 residues. V dropped 2 bases and J dropped 3 bases, with 10 bases sitting between them. The CDR3 DNA follows: TGTGCCAGCAGCTTAAATAAAAAGTACACCGGGGAGCTGTTTTTT. This sequence encodes CASSLNKKYTGELFF.

In DNA form, the CDR3 reads TGTGCCAGCAGCCTACTTCCCGACGGAACCTACGAGCAGTACTTC. Amino acid sequence: CASSLLPDGTYEQYF. This rearrangement joins TRBV14 to TRBJ2-7; unclear D gene. V was shortened by 4 bases and J by 2 bases, with 15 bases between the two germline ends. The germline V gene encodes CDR1 SGHDN and CDR2 FVKESK. The CDR3 consists of 15 residues.

This chain uses TRBV6-6 with TRBJ2-7; D is perhaps TRBD1 (5 bases). V was trimmed by 2 bases and J by 3 bases, leaving 8 bases between them. Germline assignment: CDR1 MNHNY and CDR2 SVGAGI (reference sequence). CDR3 size: 13 residues. The CDR3 coding sequence is TGTGCCAGCAGTTACCAACAGGTCTACGAGCAGTACTTC. Translating gives CASSYQQVYEQYF.

J is TRBJ2-7 and V is TRBV6-5; 8 nucleotides align to TRBD2. The V gene's germline CDR1 is MNHEY and CDR2 SVGAGI. J lost 6 bases, V lost 1 base, and 8 bases had no gene match. This CDR3 comprises 15 residues. CDR3 amino acids: CASSYLPAGVPEQYF. The CDR3 coding sequence is TGTGCCAGCAGTTACTTGCCAGCGGGAGTTCCCGAGCAGTACTTC.

The CDR3 nucleotides read TGTGCCAGCAGTTTATTGGCGCGCCTCCGAGGGACCGGGGAGCTGTTTTTT. Its protein product is CASSLLARLRGTGELFF. The J gene is TRBJ2-2, the V gene TRBV27; a weak D match, TRBD2 (5 bases). The germline V gene has CDR1 MNHEY and CDR2 SMNVEV (reference sequence). V was pared by 1 base and J by 5 bases, with 17 bases between. CDR3 length: 17 amino acids.

The J gene is TRBJ1-2, the V gene TRBV7-5; no DNA check was done on the table's D call, TRBD1. TRBV7-5 is deemed a pseudogene. CDR3 length equals 15 residues. CDR3 region: CARSSPRGQNYGYTF. The CDR3 region has the DNA TGTGCCAGAAGCTCCCCAAGGGGGCAGAACTATGGCTACACCTTC.

V usage is TRBV10-2 and J usage is TRBJ2-7; TRBD1 matches 8 bases. V dropped 10 bases and J dropped 6; count of bases not matched to a gene: 11. Germline lookup yields CDR1 WSHSY and CDR2 SAAADI. The CDR3 consists of 13 residues. CDR3 coding DNA: TGCGCCACCCGGGACAGGTCCTTTCCCGAGCAGTACTTC. Translation: CATRDRSFPEQYF.

The gene calls are TRBV27 and TRBJ1-1; D not resolved. Germline assignment: CDR1 MNHEY and CDR2 SMNVEV (reference sequence). This CDR3 is built from 10 residues. V was trimmed by 7 bases and J by 8 bases, leaving 8 bases between them. CDR3 in DNA: TGTGCCAGCATTGGGTTCGAAGCTTTCTTT. Protein product: CASIGFEAFF.

The chain employs TRBV10-3 and TRBJ2-3; TRBD2 agrees at 10 bases. The length of the CDR3 is 15 residues. Unmatched junction bases numbered 3, after V lost 3 bases and J lost 3 bases. Looked up from germline, CDR1 is ENHRY and CDR2 is SYGVKD. CDR3 loop: CAISERTSGTDTQYF. The CDR3, as DNA: TGTGCCATCAGTGAAAGGACTAGCGGTACAGATACGCAGTATTTT.

This clone came up once. The V gene is TRBV2, the J gene TRBJ2-1; 8 positions agree with TRBD2. This CDR3 spans 15 amino acids. V was pared by 2 bases and J by 9 bases, with 9 bases of the junction left unmatched. CDR1 is SNHLY and CDR2 is FYNNEI in the germline V gene. DNA of the CDR3: TGTGCCAGCAGTGAATTTCGGGAGGGCCAGGTTGAGCAGTTCTTC. It is translated as CASSEFREGQVEQFF.

The chain combines TRBV6-5 with TRBJ1-5; D is unresolved. Trimming shortened V by 7 bases and J by 7 bases, and 20 bases separated the two germline ends. Germline CDR1 MNHEY, CDR2 SVGAGI. The CDR3 runs to 15 residues. CDR3 in amino acids: CASTNRLDVWQPQHF. DNA for the CDR3: TGTGCCAGCACCAACCGGCTAGACGTCTGGCAGCCCCAGCATTTT.

The chain links TRBV5-4 to TRBJ2-1; 11 bases line up with TRBD2. Germline V CDR1 and CDR2: SGHNT, YYREEE (reference sequence). The V gene end was trimmed by 3 bases and the J gene end by 8 bases; junction bases not matched to a gene: 7. The CDR3 is made up of 15 amino acids. CDR3 DNA sequence: TGTGCCAGCAGCTCAGAGACTAGCGGGACCGATGAGCAGTTCTTC. This encodes CASSSETSGTDEQFF.

Comment on this clone: The sample holds other DNA sequences that translate to the same CDR3. The chain employs TRBV7-9 and TRBJ2-1; D might be TRBD1 (6 bases). CDR3 length: 14 amino acids. The V gene lost 0 bases and the J gene lost 3 bases, with 6 bases spanning the gap. Germline CDR1 reads SEHNR; CDR2 reads FQNEAQ (reference sequence). The CDR3 protein is CASSLADSYNEQFF. CDR3 nucleotides: TGTGCCAGCAGCTTAGCGGACAGCTACAATGAGCAGTTCTTC.

This clone was found once. The chain uses TRBV7-3 and TRBJ1-2; D is undetermined. V was trimmed by 5 bases and J by 8 bases, leaving 15 bases between them. The CDR3 has 13 residues. Per the germline V gene, CDR1 is SGHTA and CDR2 is FQGTGA. CDR3 region: CASSPIPGGGYTF. For the CDR3, the DNA is TGTGCCAGCAGCCCAATCCCCGGTGGCGGCTACACCTTC.